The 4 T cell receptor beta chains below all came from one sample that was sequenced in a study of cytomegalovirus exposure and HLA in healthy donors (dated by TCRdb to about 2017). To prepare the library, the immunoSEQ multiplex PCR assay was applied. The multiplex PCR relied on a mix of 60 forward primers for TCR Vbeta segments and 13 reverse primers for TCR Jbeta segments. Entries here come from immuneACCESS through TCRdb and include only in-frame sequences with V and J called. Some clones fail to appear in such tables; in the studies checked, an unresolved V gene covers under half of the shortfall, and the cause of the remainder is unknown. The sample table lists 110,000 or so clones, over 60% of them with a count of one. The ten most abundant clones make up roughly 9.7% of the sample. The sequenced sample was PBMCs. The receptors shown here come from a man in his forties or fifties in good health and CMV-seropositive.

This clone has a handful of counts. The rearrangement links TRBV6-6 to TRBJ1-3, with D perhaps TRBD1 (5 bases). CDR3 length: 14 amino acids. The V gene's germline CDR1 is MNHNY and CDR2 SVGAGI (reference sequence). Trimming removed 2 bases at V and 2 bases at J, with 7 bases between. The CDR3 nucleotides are TGTGCCAGCAGTTACGCGGGGGCTGGAAACACCATATATTTT. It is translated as CASSYAGAGNTIYF.

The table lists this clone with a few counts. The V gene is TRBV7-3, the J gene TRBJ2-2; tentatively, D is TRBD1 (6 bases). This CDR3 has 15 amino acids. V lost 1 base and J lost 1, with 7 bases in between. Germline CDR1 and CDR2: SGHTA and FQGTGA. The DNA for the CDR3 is TGTGCCAGCAGCTTAAGCAGGGGGAACACCGGGGAGCTGTTTTTT. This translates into CASSLSRGNTGELFF.

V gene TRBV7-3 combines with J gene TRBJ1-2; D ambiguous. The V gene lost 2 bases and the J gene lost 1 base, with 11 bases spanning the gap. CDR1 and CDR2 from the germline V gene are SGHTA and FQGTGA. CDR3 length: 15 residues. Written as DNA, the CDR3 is TGTGCCAGCAGCTTATCGCCAGAAAGTAACTATGGCTACACCTTC. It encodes CASSLSPESNYGYTF.

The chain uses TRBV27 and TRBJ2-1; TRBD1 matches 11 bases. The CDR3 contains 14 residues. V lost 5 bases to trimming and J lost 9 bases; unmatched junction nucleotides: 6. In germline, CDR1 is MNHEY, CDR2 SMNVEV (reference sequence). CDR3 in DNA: TGTGCCAGCAGTCTCGGGACAGGGGGGCGTGAGCAGTTCTTC. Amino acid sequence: CASSLGTGGREQFF.